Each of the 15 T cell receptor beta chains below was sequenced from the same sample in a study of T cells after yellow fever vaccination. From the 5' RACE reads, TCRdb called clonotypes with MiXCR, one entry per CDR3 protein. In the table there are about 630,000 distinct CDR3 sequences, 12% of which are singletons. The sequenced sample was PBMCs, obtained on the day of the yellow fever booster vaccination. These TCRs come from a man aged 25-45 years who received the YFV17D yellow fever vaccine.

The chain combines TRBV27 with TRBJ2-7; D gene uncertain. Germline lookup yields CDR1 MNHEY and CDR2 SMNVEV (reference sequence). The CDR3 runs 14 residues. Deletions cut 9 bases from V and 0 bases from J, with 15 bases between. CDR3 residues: CASGRKGNSYEQYF. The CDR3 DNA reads TGTGCCAGTGGAAGAAAAGGGAACTCCTACGAGCAGTACTTC.

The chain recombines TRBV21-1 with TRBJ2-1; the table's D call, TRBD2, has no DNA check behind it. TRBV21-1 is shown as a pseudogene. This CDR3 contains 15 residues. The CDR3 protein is CASSELAGGRNEQFF. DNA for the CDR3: TGTGCCAGCAGCGAGCTAGCGGGAGGCAGAAATGAGCAGTTCTTC.

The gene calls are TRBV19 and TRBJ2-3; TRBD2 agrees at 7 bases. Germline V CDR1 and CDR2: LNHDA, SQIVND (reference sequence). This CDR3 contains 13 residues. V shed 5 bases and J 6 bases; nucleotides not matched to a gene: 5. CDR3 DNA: TGTGCCAGTAGTGAGAGACTAGCCGATACGCAGTATTTT. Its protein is CASSERLADTQYF. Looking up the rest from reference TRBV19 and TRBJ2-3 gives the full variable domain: DGGITQSPKYLFRKEGQNVTLSCEQNLNHDAMYWYRQDPGQGLRLIYYSQIVNDFQKGDIAEGYSVSREKKESFPLTVTSAQKNPTAFYLCASSERLADTQYFGPGTRLTVL.

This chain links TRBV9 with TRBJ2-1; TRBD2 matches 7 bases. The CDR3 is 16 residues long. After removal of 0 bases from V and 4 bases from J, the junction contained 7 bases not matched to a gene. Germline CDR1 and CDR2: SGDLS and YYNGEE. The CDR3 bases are TGTGCCAGCAGCGTAGAACCGGGACTACAGTACAATGAGCAGTTCTTC. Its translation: CASSVEPGLQYNEQFF. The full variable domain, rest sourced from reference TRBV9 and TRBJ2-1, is DSGVTQTPKHLITATGQRVTLRCSPRSGDLSVYWYQQSLDQGLQFLIQYYNGEERAKGNILERFSAQQFPDLHSELNLSSLELGDSALYFCASSVEPGLQYNEQFFGPGTRLTVL.

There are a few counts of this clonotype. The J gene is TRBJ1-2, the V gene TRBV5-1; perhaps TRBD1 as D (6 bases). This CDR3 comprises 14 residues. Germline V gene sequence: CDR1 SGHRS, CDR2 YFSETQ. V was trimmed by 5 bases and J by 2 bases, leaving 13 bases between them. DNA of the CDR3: TGCGCCAGCAGGAATACAGGGTCGAACTATGGCTACACCTTC. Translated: CASRNTGSNYGYTF.

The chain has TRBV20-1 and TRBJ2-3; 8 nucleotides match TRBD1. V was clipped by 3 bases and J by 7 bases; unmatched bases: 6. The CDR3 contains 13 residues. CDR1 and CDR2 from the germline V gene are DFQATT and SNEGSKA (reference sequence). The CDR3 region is CSARQGARNTQYF. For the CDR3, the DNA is TGCAGTGCTAGGCAGGGGGCGCGAAATACGCAGTATTTT.

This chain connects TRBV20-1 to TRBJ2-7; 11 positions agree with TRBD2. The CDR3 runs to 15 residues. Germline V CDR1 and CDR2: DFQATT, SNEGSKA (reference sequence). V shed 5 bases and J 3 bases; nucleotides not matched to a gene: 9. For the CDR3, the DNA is TGCAGTGCTCACCCCACGACTAGCGGGAACTACGAGCAGTACTTC. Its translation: CSAHPTTSGNYEQYF.

Here the CDR3 reads CASRPGTGVEKLFF. The CDR3 DNA reads TGTGCCAGCAGGCCCGGGACAGGGGTCGAAAAACTGTTTTTT. This chain uses TRBV7-8 with TRBJ1-4; 10 bases align to TRBD1. The CDR3 spans 14 residues. The V gene's germline CDR1 is SGHVS and CDR2 FQNEAQ. Losses at the gene ends were 6 bases for V and 8 bases for J; bases not matched to a gene: 6.

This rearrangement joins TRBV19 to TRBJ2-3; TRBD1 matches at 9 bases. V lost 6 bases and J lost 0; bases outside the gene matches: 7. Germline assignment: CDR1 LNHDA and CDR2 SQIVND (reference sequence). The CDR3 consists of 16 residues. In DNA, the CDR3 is TGTGCCAGTAGGGGGACAGGGACTGTGAGCACAGATACGCAGTATTTT. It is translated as CASRGTGTVSTDTQYF.

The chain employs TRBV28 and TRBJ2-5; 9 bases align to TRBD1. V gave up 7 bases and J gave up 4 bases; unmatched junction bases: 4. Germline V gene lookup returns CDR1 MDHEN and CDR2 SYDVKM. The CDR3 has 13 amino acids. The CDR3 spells CASITGGRETQYF. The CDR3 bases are TGTGCCAGCATCACAGGGGGCCGAGAGACCCAGTACTTC.

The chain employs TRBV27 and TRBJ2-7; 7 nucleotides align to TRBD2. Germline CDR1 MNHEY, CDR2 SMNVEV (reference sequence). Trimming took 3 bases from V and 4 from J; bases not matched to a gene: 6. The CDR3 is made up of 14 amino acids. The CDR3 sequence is CASSLGGERYEQYF. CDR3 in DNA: TGTGCCAGCAGTTTGGGGGGGGAGAGATACGAGCAGTACTTC.

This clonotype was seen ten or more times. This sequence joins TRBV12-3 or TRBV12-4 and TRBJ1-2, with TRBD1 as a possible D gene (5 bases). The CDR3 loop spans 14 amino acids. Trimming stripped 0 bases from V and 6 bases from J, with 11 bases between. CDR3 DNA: TGTGCCAGCAGTTTAGCCCTCCAGGGAAATGGCTACACCTTC. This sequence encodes CASSLALQGNGYTF.

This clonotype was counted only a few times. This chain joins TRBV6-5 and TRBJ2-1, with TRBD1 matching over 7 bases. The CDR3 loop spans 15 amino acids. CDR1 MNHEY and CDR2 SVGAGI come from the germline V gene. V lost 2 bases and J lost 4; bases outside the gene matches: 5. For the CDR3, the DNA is TGTGCCAGCAGTTACATGGGACAGCATTACAATGAGCAGTTCTTC. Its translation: CASSYMGQHYNEQFF.

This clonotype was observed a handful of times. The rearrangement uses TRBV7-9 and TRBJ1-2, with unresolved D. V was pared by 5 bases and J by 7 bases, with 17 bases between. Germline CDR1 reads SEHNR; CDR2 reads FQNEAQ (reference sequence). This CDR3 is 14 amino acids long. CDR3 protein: CASSIITDPTGYTF. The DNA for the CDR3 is TGTGCCAGCAGCATAATAACTGATCCGACTGGCTACACCTTC.

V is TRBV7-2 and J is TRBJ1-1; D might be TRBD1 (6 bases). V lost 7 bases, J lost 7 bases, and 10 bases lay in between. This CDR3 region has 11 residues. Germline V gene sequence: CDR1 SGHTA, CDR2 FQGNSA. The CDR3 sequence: CASTRGIEAFF. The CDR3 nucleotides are TGTGCCAGCACCAGGGGTATTGAAGCTTTCTTT. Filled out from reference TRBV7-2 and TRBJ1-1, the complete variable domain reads GAGVSQSPSNKVTEKGKDVELRCDPISGHTALYWYRQSLGQGLEFLIYFQGNSAPDKSGLPSDRFSAERTGGSVSTLTIQRTQQEDSAVYLCASTRGIEAFFGQGTRLTVV.